The present T cell receptor beta chain was sequenced within a study of response to subunit inactivated influenza vaccine. TCRdb called the RT-PCR reads again in MiXCR, with one record for every CDR3 protein. The sample comprises some 200,000 distinct CDR3 sequences, 9.5% to 15% of which are singletons, and about 29% rests with the top ten. The trim removed 2 bases at V and 5 bases at J, leaving 6 bases unmatched. CDR3 length equals 17 residues. Germline V gives CDR1 SGHDN, CDR2 FVKESK. The sample was also reused in another study, on T cells expressing NK-cell markers. That work contributes: cDNA encoding TCR beta was synthesized via 5'RACE template switching incorporating UMIs. A handful of donors showed these clonotypes also leading the CD3+CD56-NKG2C+ fraction. Unclear, still, was the HCMV specificity of the expanded NKG2C+ T cell clones.

This sequence was found in a man in his forties or fifties who received an inactivated influenza vaccine. The chain recombines TRBV14 with TRBJ2-1; 13 nucleotides agree with TRBD2. This specimen was CD8+ T cells sorted from PBMCs, taken roughly 12 days after vaccination. CDR3 in amino acids: CASSQSRTSGGDNEQFF. The DNA of the CDR3 is TGTGCCAGCAGCCAATCCCGGACTAGCGGGGGAGACAATGAGCAGTTCTTC.